This T cell receptor beta chain was recorded in a study of T cell responses to AZD1222 COVID-19 vaccine. CDR3 size: 14 residues. Trimming stripped 6 bases from V and 0 bases from J, with 9 bases between. Looked up from germline, CDR1 is LNHDA and CDR2 is SQIVND (reference sequence). Measured with immunoSEQ multiplex PCR; TCRdb has only the in-frame clones, and not every one. Among 200,000 or so clones listed, about 92% were seen once. The starting material was peripheral blood, obtained on day 0 of MenACWY control vaccination. The receptor comes from an adult in good health. The chain carries TRBV19 and TRBJ1-5, with D unresolved. CDR3 region: CASRTASSNQPQHF. CDR3 nucleotides: TGTGCCAGTAGAACAGCATCTAGCAATCAGCCCCAGCATTTT.